This paragraph covers one T cell receptor (beta chain) sequence. These data belong to a study of T cells in tumors after PD-1 blockade. Study details: Peripheral blood samples averaged approximately 37,000 unique clonotypes and roughly 110,000 templates.

The data were produced by immunoSEQ multiplex PCR, yet TCRdb's version contains in-frame clones alone and is incomplete. The table has roughly 15,000 clones, roughly four fifths seen once. In germline, CDR1 is MGHDK, CDR2 SYGVNS. CDR3 size: 18 residues. With 2 bases clipped from V and 8 bases from J, the junction kept 15 bases outside the gene matches. The V and J genes are TRBV25-1 and TRBJ2-1; TRBD2 matches at 10 bases. This receptor was taken from a human donor with basal cell carcinoma. Sequencing was performed on PBMCs, taken after anti-PD-1 treatment. In DNA form, the CDR3 reads TGTGCCAGCAGTGAAGGCCTAGCGGGAGACACCAAGCCCTATGAGCAGTTCTTC. It translates to CASSEGLAGDTKPYEQFF.